This TCR beta chain was retrieved from a study of shared clonotypes between healthy human individuals. Comment on this clone: The target antigen is unknown.

Study-wide points: The low donor count limited represented genetic and exposure-history diversity.

Nashville, Tennessee was home to all donors, each a Caucasian adult. The CDR3 loop spans 14 amino acids. Germline lookup yields CDR1 SEHNR and CDR2 FQNEAQ (reference sequence). J lost 7 bases, V lost 7 bases, and 12 bases had no gene match. Original data processing: ImmunoSEQ junction-only sequences lacked quality scores, so their filtering differed. Sequencing used immunoSEQ multiplex PCR; TCRdb keeps in-frame clones, though not all of them. The V and J calls and the clone size are those of that table, but D and trimming were determined from the DNA. The repertoire has millions of clones, more than 90% of them found once; the top ten carry 0.13% to 0.15%.

This rearrangement joins TRBV7-9 to TRBJ2-7, with 8 nucleotides matching TRBD1. Material: naive CD4+ T cells sorted from blood. Regarding subset: CD45RA+ positively selected. The source is a man between 18 and 29 years old in good health. The chain's CDR3 is CASTPQGQVGEQYF. CDR3 DNA: TGTGCCAGCACCCCTCAGGGACAGGTGGGAGAGCAGTACTTC.